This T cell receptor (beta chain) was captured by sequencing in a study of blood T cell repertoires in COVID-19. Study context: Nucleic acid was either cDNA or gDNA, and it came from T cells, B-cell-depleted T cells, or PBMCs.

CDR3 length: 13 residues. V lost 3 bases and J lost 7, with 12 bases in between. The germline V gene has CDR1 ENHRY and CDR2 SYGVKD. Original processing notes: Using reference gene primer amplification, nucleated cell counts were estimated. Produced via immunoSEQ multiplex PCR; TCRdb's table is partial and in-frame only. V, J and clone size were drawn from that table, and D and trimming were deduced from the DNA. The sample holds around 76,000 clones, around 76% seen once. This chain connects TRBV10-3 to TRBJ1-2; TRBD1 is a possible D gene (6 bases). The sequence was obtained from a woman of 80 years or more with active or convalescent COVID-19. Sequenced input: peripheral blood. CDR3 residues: CAISDGTLGGYTF. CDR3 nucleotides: TGTGCCATCAGTGATGGGACACTGGGTGGCTACACCTTC.